Included here is one TCR beta chain sequence, with context. Its antigen is currently unknown. Assay: immunoSEQ multiplex PCR; the TCRdb copy retains only in-frame clones and omits some. Of around 91,000 clones in the sample, roughly 92% are singletons; the top ten hold 7.5% to 9.5%. V shed 6 bases and J shed 3 bases, with 11 bases lying between them. CDR1 and CDR2 (germline): MGHDK, SYGVNS. This CDR3 is 13 amino acids long. This sample is drawn from a study of T cell responses to AZD1222 COVID-19 vaccine. Broader study findings: Most donors were white British and more were female, and clonal diversity was possibly underestimated. Reports indicate that nearly half of spike-specific TCRs are directed at unmutated variant regions. When two AZD1222 doses had been given, Spike-specific TCR breadth and depth rose.

The rearrangement links TRBV25-1 to TRBJ1-1, with D possibly being TRBD1 (6 bases). The specimen comprised peripheral blood, sampled 28 days after the second AZD1222 dose. This TCR was recovered from an adult who received the AZD1222 COVID-19 vaccine. The CDR3 bases are TGTGCCAGCAGCCAGGGGCTGGACACTGAAGCTTTCTTT. Translated: CASSQGLDTEAFF.